This is a list of T cell receptor beta chains from one sample in a study of blood T cells in healthy people across ages. TCRdb re-derived calls from the 5' RACE reads in MiXCR, one entry per CDR3 protein. The sample lists 800,000 to 950,000 distinct CDR3 sequences, about 48% occurring once. Material for sequencing was blood. The receptors shown here come from a man aged 25-45 years in good health. Both conserved end residues are part of each CDR3. Each record gives: clone size, V gene, D gene, J gene, CDR3 DNA, CDR3 protein. A D gene is named only where the DNA matches it firmly. Where a row states a size, it is once, few, many or the class of an expanded clone; other rows omit it.

NA	TRBV6-4	TRBD2	TRBJ2-3	TGTGCCAGCAGCGAGCGGGGATCCGGCACAGATACGCAGTATTTT	CASSERGSGTDTQYF
NA	TRBV12-3/TRBV12-4	NA	TRBJ1-6	TGTGCCAGCAGTTATAAGTTTTTTGGGACCGGAAATTCACCCCTCCACTTT	CASSYKFFGTGNSPLHF
few	TRBV12-3/TRBV12-4	TRBD2	TRBJ2-1	TGTGCCAGCAGTGGAGGGACTAGCGGGAACAATGAGCAGTTCTTC	CASSGGTSGNNEQFF
NA	TRBV11-2	NA	TRBJ1-4	TGTGCCAGTGGGCCGGGGGCGCGTGAAAAACTGTTTTTT	CASGPGAREKLFF
NA	TRBV24-1	NA	TRBJ1-4	TGTGCCACCAGCGACAGCCCTCCTAATGAAAAACTGTTTTTT	CATSDSPPNEKLFF
NA	TRBV5-6	NA	TRBJ1-4	TGTGCCAGCAGTTATTACCCGGGACACAGGTCAACTAATGAAAAACTGTTTTTT	CASSYYPGHRSTNEKLFF
once	TRBV3-1	TRBD2	TRBJ2-3	TGTGCCAGCAGCGAAAATCCTAGCGGTCCCGAAGATACGCAGTATTTT	CASSENPSGPEDTQYF
few	TRBV11-2	NA	TRBJ2-5	TGTGCCAGCGACTCCTCCGGGTTTGGGGGAGAGACCCAGTACTTC	CASDSSGFGGETQYF
NA	TRBV5-6	TRBD1	TRBJ2-1	TGTGCCAGCAGCTTGGGGTACGGGACAGGGTACAATGAGCAGTTCTTC	CASSLGYGTGYNEQFF
NA	TRBV28	TRBD1	TRBJ1-2	TGTGCCAGCAGTTTCCCCCCGACAGGGGGCTATGGCTGCACCTTC	CASSFPPTGGYGCTF
once	TRBV6-5	NA	TRBJ2-5	TGTGCCAGCAGTGACACCCCTACAGTAGGGACCCAGTACTTC	CASSDTPTVGTQYF
NA	TRBV4-2	NA	TRBJ1-5	TGTGCCAGCAGCCAAGACACTATGGGGGGCGGCCAGCCCCAGCATTTT	CASSQDTMGGGQPQHF
few	TRBV12-5	NA	TRBJ2-5	TGTGCTAGTGGCAGAGGACTGGGGGAGACCCAGTACTTC	CASGRGLGETQYF
NA	TRBV20-1	NA	TRBJ2-5	TGCAGTGCATACTGGGGGGGGGCGCTGGGAGAGACCCAGTACTTC	CSAYWGGALGETQYF
NA	TRBV7-9	NA	TRBJ1-4	TGTGTCAGCAGCCCCTCCCGAGGGGCGGCTGAAAAACTGTTTTTT	CVSSPSRGAAEKLFF
few	TRBV20-1	TRBD1	TRBJ2-7	TGCAGTGCCCCCGGACAGGGAGCCTACGAGCAGTACTTC	CSAPGQGAYEQYF
NA	TRBV28	NA	TRBJ1-2	TGTGCCACCTTGACGGCAGGGAACAGCTTCTATGGCTACACCTTC	CATLTAGNSFYGYTF
NA	TRBV29-1	TRBD2	TRBJ2-3	TGCAGCGTTACGACTAGCGGGAACACAGATACGCAGTATTTT	CSVTTSGNTDTQYF
NA	TRBV4-1	NA	TRBJ2-2	TGCGCCAGCAGCCGGGTCGGGGGTGGTTATACCGGGGAGCTGTTTTTT	CASSRVGGGYTGELFF
NA	TRBV4-1	NA	TRBJ1-2	TGCGCCAGCAGCCAAGAAACGGTCAGGGCGAACTATGGCTACACCTTC	CASSQETVRANYGYTF
NA	TRBV7-8	TRBD2	TRBJ2-4	TGTGCCAGCAGCTTAGCGGATTTGGGGGGGGAGCAGTACTTC	CASSLADLGGEQYF
few	TRBV27	TRBD1	TRBJ1-2	TGTGCCATCCGGGGACAGGGGGCAAATGGCTACACCTTC	CAIRGQGANGYTF
NA	TRBV18	NA	TRBJ2-5	TGTGCCAGCTCACCAGCCTGGTCCCAAGAGACCCAGTACTTC	CASSPAWSQETQYF
NA	TRBV18	NA	TRBJ2-3	TGTGCCAGCTCACAAAACAGGGCTGGCACAGATACGCAGTATTTT	CASSQNRAGTDTQYF
few	TRBV3-1	NA	TRBJ2-7	TGTGCCAGCAGCCCCGGAGACAGGAATTCCGGCTACGAGCAGTACTTC	CASSPGDRNSGYEQYF
NA	TRBV11-1	NA	TRBJ2-7	TGTGCCAGCACCGAAGGGAGCTCCTACAATGAGCAGTACTTC	CASTEGSSYNEQYF
few	TRBV3-1	NA	TRBJ2-2	TGTGCCAGCAGCGCTCCCCCGCTGATCGGGGAGCTGTTTTTT	CASSAPPLIGELFF
NA	TRBV6-2/TRBV6-3	NA	TRBJ2-2	TGTGCCAGCAGTTACCACTTCACCGGGGAGCTGTTTTTT	CASSYHFTGELFF
NA	TRBV6-2/TRBV6-3	TRBD1	TRBJ2-7	TGTGCCAGCAGAGGGACAGGGATCTACGAGCAGTACTTC	CASRGTGIYEQYF
NA	TRBV12-3/TRBV12-4	NA	TRBJ1-2	TGTGCCAGCAGCGTAGATGGGCCAGGAAGCTACACCTTC	CASSVDGPGSYTF
NA	TRBV6-1	NA	TRBJ2-7	TGTGCCAGCAGTGAACGAAACTCCTACGAGCAGTACTTC	CASSERNSYEQYF
NA	TRBV4-1	NA	TRBJ2-7	TGCGCCAGCAGCCACGTGTTTCGAGGGGTGGCCTACGAGCAGTACTTC	CASSHVFRGVAYEQYF
many	TRBV18	TRBD1	TRBJ2-7	TGTGCCAGCTCACCACCTGGGGACAGGGTACTCTACGAGCAGTACTTC	CASSPPGDRVLYEQYF
few	TRBV5-1	NA	TRBJ1-1	TGCGCCAGCAGCACCTCAACAGAAGCTTTCTTT	CASSTSTEAFF
NA	TRBV20-1	TRBD1	TRBJ2-7	TGCAGTGCCCATCCGGGACAGGGCCACGAGCAGTACTTC	CSAHPGQGHEQYF
NA	TRBV9	TRBD2	TRBJ2-2	TGTGCCAGCAGCGCCCACCGCGGGGGTTTGGGGAGCACCGGGGAGCTGTTTTTT	CASSAHRGGLGSTGELFF
NA	TRBV11-2	TRBD2	TRBJ2-4	TGTGCCAGCAGCGGCGGGACTAGCGGGCGAGGTTCCCAGTACTTC	CASSGGTSGRGSQYF
once	TRBV7-9	NA	TRBJ1-1	TGTGCCAGCAGACACAGGGATAAGAACACTGAAGCTTTCTTT	CASRHRDKNTEAFF
NA	TRBV12-3/TRBV12-4	TRBD2	TRBJ2-3	TGTGCCAGCAGTTTTGCAGTTATAGCGGGGTCAGATACGCAGTATTTT	CASSFAVIAGSDTQYF
few	TRBV21-1	NA	TRBJ1-2	TGTGCCAGCAGCGGACGACAGTTCCGCACCTTC	CASSGRQFRTF
NA	TRBV27	NA	TRBJ2-2	TGTGCCAGCAGTTTGGAGGATAGGGCCGGGGAGCTGTTTTTT	CASSLEDRAGELFF
once	TRBV20-1	NA	TRBJ2-2	TGCAGTGCTAGAGCAGCCCGTGGGACCGGGGAGCTGTTTTTT	CSARAARGTGELFF
NA	TRBV5-1	NA	TRBJ2-7	TGCGCCAGCAGCGTGGAGAGTACCTACGAGCAGTACTTC	CASSVESTYEQYF
NA	TRBV5-5	TRBD1	TRBJ1-1	TGTGCCAGCAGCCTTGGGTACAGGGGTGTGAACACTGAAGCTTTCTTT	CASSLGYRGVNTEAFF
NA	TRBV20-1	NA	TRBJ2-7	TGCAGTGCTAGAGCTACCGGCGGGCTAAACGAGCAGTACTTC	CSARATGGLNEQYF
NA	TRBV7-2	NA	TRBJ2-3	TGTGCCAGCAGCTTAAGGGGGGCCAACACAGATACGCAGTATTTT	CASSLRGANTDTQYF
NA	TRBV6-5	NA	TRBJ2-1	TGTGCCAGCAGTTCACTTACAGGATTACCCTCCTACAATGAGCAGTTCTTC	CASSSLTGLPSYNEQFF
NA	TRBV12-3/TRBV12-4	TRBD2	TRBJ2-7	TGTGCCAGCAGCGTTAGCGGGGGGGCGCACGAGCAGTACTTC	CASSVSGGAHEQYF
NA	TRBV10-2	TRBD1	TRBJ2-5	TGCGCCAGCAGTGAGTCAGGGACAGGCAAAGAGACCCAGTACTTC	CASSESGTGKETQYF
NA	TRBV5-1	TRBD2	TRBJ2-3	TGCGCCAGCAGCCCGGGGGGGGGCAAAGATACGCAGTATTTT	CASSPGGGKDTQYF
NA	TRBV29-1	TRBD2	TRBJ2-5	TGCAGCGTTGCTACTAGCGGGGCGGGGGAGACCCAGTACTTC	CSVATSGAGETQYF
few	TRBV7-2	TRBD1	TRBJ2-3	TGTGCCAGCAGCTATGGACAGGGCGCGGATACGCAGTATTTT	CASSYGQGADTQYF
NA	TRBV4-1	TRBD1	TRBJ1-1	TGCGCCAGCAGCCGGGACAGGGGACATGAAGCTTTCTTT	CASSRDRGHEAFF
few	TRBV11-1	NA	TRBJ2-5	TGTGCCAGCAGCCGAATATCGTACCAAGAGACCCAGTACTTC	CASSRISYQETQYF
NA	TRBV10-3	NA	TRBJ1-2	TGTGCCATCAGTGGGGACGGTGTAGGCTACACCTTC	CAISGDGVGYTF